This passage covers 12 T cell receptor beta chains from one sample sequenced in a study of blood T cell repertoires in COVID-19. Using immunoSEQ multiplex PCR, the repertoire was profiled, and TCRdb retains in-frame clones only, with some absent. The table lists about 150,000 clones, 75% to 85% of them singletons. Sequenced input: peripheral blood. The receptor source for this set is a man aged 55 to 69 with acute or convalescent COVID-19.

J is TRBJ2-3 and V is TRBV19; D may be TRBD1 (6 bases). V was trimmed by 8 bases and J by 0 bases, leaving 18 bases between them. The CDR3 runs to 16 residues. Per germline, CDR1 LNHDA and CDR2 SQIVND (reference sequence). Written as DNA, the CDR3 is TGTGCCAGTGGTGGAAGAGGGGGAAGAAGCACAGATACGCAGTATTTT. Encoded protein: CASGGRGGRSTDTQYF.

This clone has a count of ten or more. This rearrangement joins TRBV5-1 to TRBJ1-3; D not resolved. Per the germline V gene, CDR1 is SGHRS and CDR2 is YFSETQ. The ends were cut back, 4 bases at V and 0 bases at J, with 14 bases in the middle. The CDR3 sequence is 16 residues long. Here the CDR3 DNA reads TGCGCCAGCAGCCCGGAGGGCCTCTACTCTGGAAACACCATATATTTT. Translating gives CASSPEGLYSGNTIYF.

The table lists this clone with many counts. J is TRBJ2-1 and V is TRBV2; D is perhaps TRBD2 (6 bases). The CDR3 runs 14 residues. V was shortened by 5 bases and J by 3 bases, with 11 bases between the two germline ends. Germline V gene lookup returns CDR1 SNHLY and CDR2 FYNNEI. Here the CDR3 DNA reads TGTGCCAGCAGTCCCCGGGAGAGCTACAATGAGCAGTTCTTC. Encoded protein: CASSPRESYNEQFF.

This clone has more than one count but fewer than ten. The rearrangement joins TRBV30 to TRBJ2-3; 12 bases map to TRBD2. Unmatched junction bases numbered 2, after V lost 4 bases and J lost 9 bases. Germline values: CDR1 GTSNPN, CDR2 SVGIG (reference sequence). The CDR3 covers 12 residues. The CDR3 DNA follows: TGTGCCTGGACCACTAGCGGGAGGACGCAGTATTTT. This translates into CAWTTSGRTQYF. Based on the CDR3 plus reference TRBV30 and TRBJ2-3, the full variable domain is SQTIHQWPATLVQPVGSPLSLECTVEGTSNPNLYWYRQAAGRGLQLLFYSVGIGQISSEVPQNLSASRPQDRQFILSSKKLLLSDSGFYLCAWTTSGRTQYFGPGTRLTVL.

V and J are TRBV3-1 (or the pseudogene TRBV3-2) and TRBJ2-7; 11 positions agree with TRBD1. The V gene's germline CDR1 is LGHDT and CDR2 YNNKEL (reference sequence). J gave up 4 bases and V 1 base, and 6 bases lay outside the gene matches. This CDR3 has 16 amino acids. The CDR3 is CASSQGPGQGVYEQYF. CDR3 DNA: TGTGCCAGCAGCCAAGGTCCGGGACAGGGGGTATACGAGCAGTACTTC.

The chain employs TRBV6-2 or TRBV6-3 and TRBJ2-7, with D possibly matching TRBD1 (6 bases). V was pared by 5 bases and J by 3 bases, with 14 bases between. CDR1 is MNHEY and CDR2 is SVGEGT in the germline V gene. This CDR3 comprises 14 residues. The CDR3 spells CASSNPPQGYEQYF. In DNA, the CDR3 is TGTGCCAGCAGTAACCCTCCACAGGGCTACGAGCAGTACTTC.

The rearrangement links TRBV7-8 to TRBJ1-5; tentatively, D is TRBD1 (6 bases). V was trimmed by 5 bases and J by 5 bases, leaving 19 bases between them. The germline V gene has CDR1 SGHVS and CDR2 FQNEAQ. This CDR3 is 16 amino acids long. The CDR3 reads CASSNQLQGPDQPQHF. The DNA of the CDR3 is TGTGCCAGCAGCAACCAATTACAGGGTCCGGATCAGCCCCAGCATTTT.

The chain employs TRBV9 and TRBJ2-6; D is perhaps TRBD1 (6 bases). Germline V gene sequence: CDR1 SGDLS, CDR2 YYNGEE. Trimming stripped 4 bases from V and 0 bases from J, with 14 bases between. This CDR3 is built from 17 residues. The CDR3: CASSYGGAFSGANVLTF. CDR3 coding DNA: TGTGCCAGCAGCTATGGGGGCGCTTTCTCTGGGGCCAACGTCCTGACTTTC.

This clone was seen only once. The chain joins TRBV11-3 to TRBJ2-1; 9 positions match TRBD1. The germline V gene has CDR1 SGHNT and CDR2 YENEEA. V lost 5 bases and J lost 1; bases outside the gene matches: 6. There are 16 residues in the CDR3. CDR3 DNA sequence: TGTGCCAGCAGCGCCCGGGACAGGGCTTCCTACAATGAGCAGTTCTTC. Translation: CASSARDRASYNEQFF.

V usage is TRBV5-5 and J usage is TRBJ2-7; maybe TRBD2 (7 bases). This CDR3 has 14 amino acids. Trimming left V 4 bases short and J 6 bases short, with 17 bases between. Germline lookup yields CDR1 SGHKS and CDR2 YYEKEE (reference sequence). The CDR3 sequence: CASSGTTGLGEQYF. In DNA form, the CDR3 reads TGTGCCAGCAGCGGGACTACAGGGTTAGGCGAGCAGTACTTC.

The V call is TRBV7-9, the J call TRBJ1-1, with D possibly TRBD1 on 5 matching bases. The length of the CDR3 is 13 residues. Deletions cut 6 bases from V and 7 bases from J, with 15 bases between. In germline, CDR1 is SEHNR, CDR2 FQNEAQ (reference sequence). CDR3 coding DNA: TGTGCCAGCAGTTTGGGGCAGGAGATTGAAGCTTTCTTT. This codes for CASSLGQEIEAFF.

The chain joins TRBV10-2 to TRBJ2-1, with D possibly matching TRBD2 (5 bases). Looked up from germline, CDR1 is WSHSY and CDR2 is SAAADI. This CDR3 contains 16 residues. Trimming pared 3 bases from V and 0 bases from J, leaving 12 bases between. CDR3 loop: CASSDLSGSSYNEQFF. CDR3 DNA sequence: TGCGCCAGCAGTGACCTAAGCGGAAGCTCCTACAATGAGCAGTTCTTC.